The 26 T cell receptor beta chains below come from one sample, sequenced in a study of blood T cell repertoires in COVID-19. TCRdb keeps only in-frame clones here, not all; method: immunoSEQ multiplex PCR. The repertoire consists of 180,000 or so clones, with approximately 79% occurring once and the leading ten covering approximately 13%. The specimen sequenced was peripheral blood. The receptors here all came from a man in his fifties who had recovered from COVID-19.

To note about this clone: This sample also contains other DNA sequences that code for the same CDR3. This CDR3 reads CASSITADTEAFF. The CDR3 nucleotides read TGTGCCAGTAGTATAACCGCGGACACTGAAGCTTTCTTT. The rearrangement links TRBV19 to TRBJ1-1; D remains unclear. Looked up from germline, CDR1 is LNHDA and CDR2 is SQIVND (reference sequence). V shed 2 bases and J shed 3 bases, with 7 bases lying between them. CDR3 length equals 13 residues.

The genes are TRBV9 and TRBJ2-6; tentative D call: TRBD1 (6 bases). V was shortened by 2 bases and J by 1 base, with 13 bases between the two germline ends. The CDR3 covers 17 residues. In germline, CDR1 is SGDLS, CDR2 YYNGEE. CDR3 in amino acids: CASSVAPQGSGANVLTF. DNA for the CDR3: TGTGCCAGCAGCGTCGCCCCACAGGGTTCTGGGGCCAACGTCCTGACTTTC.

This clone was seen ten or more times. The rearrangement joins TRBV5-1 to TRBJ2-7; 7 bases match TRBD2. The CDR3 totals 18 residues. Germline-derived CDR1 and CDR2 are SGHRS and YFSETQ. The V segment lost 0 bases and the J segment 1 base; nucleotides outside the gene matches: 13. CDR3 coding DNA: TGCGCCAGCAGCTTGGCCGCCGCGGGAGCCTCGTTTTCCTACGAGCAGTACTTC. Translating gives CASSLAAAGASFSYEQYF.

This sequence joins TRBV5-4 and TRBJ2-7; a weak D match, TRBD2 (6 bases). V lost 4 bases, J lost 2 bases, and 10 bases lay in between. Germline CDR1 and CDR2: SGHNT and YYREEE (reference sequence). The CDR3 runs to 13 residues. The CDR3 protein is CASSRDFAYEQYF. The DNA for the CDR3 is TGTGCCAGCAGCAGGGACTTCGCCTACGAGCAGTACTTC.

DNA of the CDR3: TGTGCCAGCAGCGGGACAGGGGACATTCAGTACTTC. This codes for CASSGTGDIQYF. The chain uses TRBV2 and TRBJ2-4; 10 positions agree with TRBD1. V shed 6 bases, J shed 8 bases, and the junction held 1 base outside the gene matches. Germline V gene lookup returns CDR1 SNHLY and CDR2 FYNNEI. The CDR3 is 12 amino acids.

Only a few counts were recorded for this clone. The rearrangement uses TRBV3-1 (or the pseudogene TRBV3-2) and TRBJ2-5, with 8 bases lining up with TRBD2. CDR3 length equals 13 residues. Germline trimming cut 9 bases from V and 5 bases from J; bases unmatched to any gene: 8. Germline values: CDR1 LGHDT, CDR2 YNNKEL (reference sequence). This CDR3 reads CASSQRELETQYF. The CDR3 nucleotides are TGTGCCAGTTCCCAGCGGGAGCTGGAGACCCAGTACTTC.

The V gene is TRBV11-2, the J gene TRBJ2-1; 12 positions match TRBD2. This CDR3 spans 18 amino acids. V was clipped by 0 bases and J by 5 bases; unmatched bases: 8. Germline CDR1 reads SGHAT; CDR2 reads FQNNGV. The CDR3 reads CASSLDRLAGGLDNEQFF. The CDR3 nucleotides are TGTGCCAGCAGCTTAGATCGGCTAGCGGGAGGGCTAGACAATGAGCAGTTCTTC.

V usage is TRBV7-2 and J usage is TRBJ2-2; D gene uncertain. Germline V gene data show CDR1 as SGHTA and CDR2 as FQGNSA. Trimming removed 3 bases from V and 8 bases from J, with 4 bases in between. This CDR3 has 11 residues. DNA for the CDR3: TGTGCCAGCAGCTTCGGGGGGGAGCTGTTTTTT. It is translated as CASSFGGELFF. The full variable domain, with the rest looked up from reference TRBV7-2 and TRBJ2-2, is GAGVSQSPSNKVTEKGKDVELRCDPISGHTALYWYRQSLGQGLEFLIYFQGNSAPDKSGLPSDRFSAERTGGSVSTLTIQRTQQEDSAVYLCASSFGGELFFGEGSRLTVL.

This CDR3 is CASSFHQSQDYGYTF. As DNA, the CDR3 is TGTGCCAGCAGTTTTCACCAGTCGCAGGACTATGGCTACACCTTC. The V and J genes are TRBV28 and TRBJ1-2; no clear D. Germline assignment: CDR1 MDHEN and CDR2 SYDVKM. The CDR3 length is 15 residues. V gave up 3 bases and J gave up 3 bases, with 14 bases separating them.

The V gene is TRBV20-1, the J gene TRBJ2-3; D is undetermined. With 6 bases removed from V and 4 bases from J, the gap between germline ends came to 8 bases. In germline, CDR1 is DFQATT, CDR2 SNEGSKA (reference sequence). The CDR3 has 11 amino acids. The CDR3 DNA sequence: TGCAGTGCCCCGCGTGCAGATACGCAGTATTTT. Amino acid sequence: CSAPRADTQYF.

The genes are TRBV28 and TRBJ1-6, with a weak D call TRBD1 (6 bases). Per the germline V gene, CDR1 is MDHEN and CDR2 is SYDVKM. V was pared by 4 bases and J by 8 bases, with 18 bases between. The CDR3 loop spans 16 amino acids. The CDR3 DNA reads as TGTGCCAGCAGTTCCACCAGGACAGCTCCATATTCACCCCTCCACTTT. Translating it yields CASSSTRTAPYSPLHF.

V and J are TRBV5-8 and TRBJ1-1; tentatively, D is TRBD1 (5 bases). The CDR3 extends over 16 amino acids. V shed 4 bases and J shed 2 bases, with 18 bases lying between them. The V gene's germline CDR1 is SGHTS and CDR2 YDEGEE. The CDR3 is CASSPGRGFVNTEAFF. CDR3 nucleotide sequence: TGTGCCAGCAGCCCCGGACGGGGGTTCGTAAACACTGAAGCTTTCTTT.

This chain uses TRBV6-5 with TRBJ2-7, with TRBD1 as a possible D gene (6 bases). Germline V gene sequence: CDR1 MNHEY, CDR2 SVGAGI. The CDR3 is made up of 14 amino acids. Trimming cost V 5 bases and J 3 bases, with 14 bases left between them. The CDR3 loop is CASSPDRRNYEQYF. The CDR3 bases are TGTGCCAGCAGTCCCGACAGGAGAAACTACGAGCAGTACTTC.

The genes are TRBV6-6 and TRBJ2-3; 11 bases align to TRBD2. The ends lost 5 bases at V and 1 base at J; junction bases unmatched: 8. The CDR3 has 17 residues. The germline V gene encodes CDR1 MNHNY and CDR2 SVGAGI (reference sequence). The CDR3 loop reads CASSLLGTSGRTDTQYF. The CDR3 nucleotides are TGTGCCAGCAGTCTTTTAGGGACTAGCGGACGCACAGATACGCAGTATTTT.

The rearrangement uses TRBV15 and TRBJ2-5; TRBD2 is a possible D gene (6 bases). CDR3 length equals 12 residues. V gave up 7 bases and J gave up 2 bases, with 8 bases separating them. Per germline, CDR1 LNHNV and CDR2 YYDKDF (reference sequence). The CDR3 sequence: CATTAGQETQYF. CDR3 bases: TGTGCCACCACGGCGGGGCAAGAGACCCAGTACTTC.

Here the CDR3 DNA reads TGTGCCAGCAGCCCCCGGGAAAGAAGCGCCTCAACTAATGAAAAACTGTTTTTT. Translating it yields CASSPRERSASTNEKLFF. This chain joins TRBV13 and TRBJ1-4; no clear D gene. V lost 5 bases and J lost 0, with 19 bases in between. This CDR3 has 18 amino acids. From germline, CDR1 is PRHDT and CDR2 FYEKMQ (reference sequence).

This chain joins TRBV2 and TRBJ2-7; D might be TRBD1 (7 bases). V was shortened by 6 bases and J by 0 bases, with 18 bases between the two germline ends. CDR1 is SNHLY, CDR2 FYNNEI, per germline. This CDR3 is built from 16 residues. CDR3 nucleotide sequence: TGTGCCAGCAGCGAGGCTAGGAGGGGGCACTCCTACGAGCAGTACTTC. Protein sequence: CASSEARRGHSYEQYF.

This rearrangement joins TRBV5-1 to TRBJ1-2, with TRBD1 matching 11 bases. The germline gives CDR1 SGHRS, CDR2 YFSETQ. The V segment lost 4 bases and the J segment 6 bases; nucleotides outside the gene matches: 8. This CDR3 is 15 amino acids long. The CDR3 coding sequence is TGCGCCAGCAGCGGGACGGACAGGGGGCAAAATGGCTACACCTTC. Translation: CASSGTDRGQNGYTF.

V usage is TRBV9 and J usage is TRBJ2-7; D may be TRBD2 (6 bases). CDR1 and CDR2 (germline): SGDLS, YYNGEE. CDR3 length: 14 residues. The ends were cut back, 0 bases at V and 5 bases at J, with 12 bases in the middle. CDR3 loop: CASSVDPGADEQYF. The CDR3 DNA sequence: TGTGCCAGCAGCGTAGATCCGGGAGCCGACGAGCAGTACTTC.

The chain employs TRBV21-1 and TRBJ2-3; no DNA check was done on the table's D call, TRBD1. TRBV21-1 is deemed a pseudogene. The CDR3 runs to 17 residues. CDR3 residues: CASSKVDTGGVTDTQYF. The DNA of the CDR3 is TGTGCCAGCAGCAAAGTCGATACAGGGGGTGTGACAGATACGCAGTATTTT.

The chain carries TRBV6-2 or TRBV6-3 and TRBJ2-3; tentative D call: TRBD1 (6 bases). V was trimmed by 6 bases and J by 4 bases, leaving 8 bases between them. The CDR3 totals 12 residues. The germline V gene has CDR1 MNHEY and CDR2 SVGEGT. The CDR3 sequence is CASSPGADTQYF. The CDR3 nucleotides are TGTGCCAGCAGCCCAGGGGCAGATACGCAGTATTTT.

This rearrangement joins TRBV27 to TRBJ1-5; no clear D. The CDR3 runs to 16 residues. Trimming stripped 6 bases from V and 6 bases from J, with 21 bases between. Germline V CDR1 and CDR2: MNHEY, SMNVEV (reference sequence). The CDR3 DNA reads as TGTGCCAGCAGCACCCGAGTGGGCATTAGTAGTCAGCCCCAGCATTTT. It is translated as CASSTRVGISSQPQHF.

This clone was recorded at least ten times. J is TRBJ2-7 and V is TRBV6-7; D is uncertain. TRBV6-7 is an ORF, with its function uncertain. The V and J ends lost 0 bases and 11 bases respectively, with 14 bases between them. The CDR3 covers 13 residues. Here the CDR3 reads CASSYSNGTDEYF. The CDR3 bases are TGTGCCAGCAGTTACTCGAACGGAACAGATGAGTACTTC.

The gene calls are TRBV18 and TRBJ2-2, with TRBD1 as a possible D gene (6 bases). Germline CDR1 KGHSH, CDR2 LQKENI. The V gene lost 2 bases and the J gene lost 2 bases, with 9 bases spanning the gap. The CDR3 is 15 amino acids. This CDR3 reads CASSPLGHNTGELFF. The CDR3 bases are TGTGCCAGCTCACCATTGGGACATAACACCGGGGAGCTGTTTTTT. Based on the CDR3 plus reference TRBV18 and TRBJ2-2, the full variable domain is NAGVMQNPRHLVRRRGQEARLRCSPMKGHSHVYWYRQLPEEGLKFMVYLQKENIIDESGMPKERFSAEFPKEGPSILRIQQVVRGDSAAYFCASSPLGHNTGELFFGEGSRLTVL.

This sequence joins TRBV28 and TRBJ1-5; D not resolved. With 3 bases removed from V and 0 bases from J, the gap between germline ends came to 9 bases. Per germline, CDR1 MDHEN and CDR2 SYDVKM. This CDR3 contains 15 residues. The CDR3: CASSLFGNSNQPQHF. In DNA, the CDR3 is TGTGCCAGCAGTTTGTTCGGTAATAGCAATCAGCCCCAGCATTTT.

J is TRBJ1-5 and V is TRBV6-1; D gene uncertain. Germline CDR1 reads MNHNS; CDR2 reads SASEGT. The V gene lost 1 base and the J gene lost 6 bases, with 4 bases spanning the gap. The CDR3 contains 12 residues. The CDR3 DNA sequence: TGTGCCAGCAGTGAAGTGGCTCAGCCCCAGCATTTT. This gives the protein CASSEVAQPQHF.